The text below deals with one T cell receptor (beta chain). Its matching antigen is unknown. This sample was taken from a study of vaccination and CD4 T cells after COVID-19. Overall study context: Overlapping spike pools from SARS-CoV-2 and HCoV-NL63, HCoV-OC43 and HCoV-229E served as culture stimuli. Findings of the study overall: Spike mono-reactivity was evident in 304 of the 307 vaccine-specific clones derived from convalescent patients. Relatively small numbers of convalescent patients were studied, with no early post-infection timepoints included.

The germline CDR1 and CDR2 sequences are SGHAT and FQNNGV. The ends lost 5 bases at V and 4 bases at J; junction bases unmatched: 6. This CDR3 spans 16 amino acids. The treatment denotes: roughly 11-day PBMC culture with coronavirus spike peptide pools or control peptides (ViraFEST assay). Cultured CD4+ T-cell DNA underwent Oncomine TCR Beta short-read sequencing. From CD4+ T cells that had been cultured, genomic DNA was extracted. Each CDR3 protein gets one entry after TCRdb re-called the PCR reads with MiXCR. The sample consists of 15,000 to 20,000 distinct CDR3 sequences, 30% to 45% of them appearing once.

The sequence came from a human donor who had recovered from COVID-19. Material: CD4+ T cells from blood, cultured in vitro. The chain links TRBV11-2 to TRBJ2-1, with 12 bases fitting TRBD2. The CDR3 DNA follows: TGTGCCAGCAGCCCAGGACTAGCGGGGCGTTACAATGAGCAGTTCTTC. Encoded protein: CASSPGLAGRYNEQFF.